This entry is about one T cell receptor (beta chain). The specificity of this receptor is unknown. Base qualities were left out, and no much larger clone turns up one base away. This sample is part of a study of T cells in localized non-small cell lung cancer (dated by TCRdb to the early 2020s). In terms of the full investigation: The study analyzed T cell repertoires of 236 early-stage NSCLC patients, comparing tumors and uninvolved tumor-adjacent lungs. A mean age of 66.3 years was recorded for the NSCLC patients, of whom roughly 130 were male and about a hundred were female. The cohort was made up of around 220 treatment-naive NSCLC patients whose localized lung tumors had been resected. General conclusions and limits of the study: A median of around 50 of the top 100 tumor clones turned up in the paired uninvolved adjacent lung, and 28 of those clones also ranked among the top 100 of that same adjacent lung. The highest T cell clonality was observed in uninvolved tumor-adjacent lung, where clonality exceeded that of tumor, suggesting that antigenic responses were more focused in uninvolved tumor-adjacent lung. Higher blood T cell density associated with longer overall survival, while higher adjacent-lung clonality associated with shorter survival. Because multi-region tumor sequencing was not performed, intratumor heterogeneity could not be ruled out. Since the design was exploratory, TCR variables were selected using unadjusted p-values with no false-discovery rate correction.

The immunoSEQ Assay was used to sequence TCR beta CDR3 regions from DNA. From the authors' description of their analysis: To compute T cell density, TCR beta template counts were normalized to usable DNA, which was estimated by amplifying housekeeping genes. Using the preseqR package, richness was estimated by extrapolating to 120,000 templates for tissue samples and 400,000 templates for PBMC samples. Clonality was defined by subtracting Pielou's evenness from one. To identify tissue-enriched TCRs, differential abundance testing was run on productive amino-acid clonotypes with a minimum total count of 5 and an alpha of 0.1. Repertoire overlap between compartments was quantified with the Jaccard Index and Morisita Overlap Index. TCR beta CDR3s were clustered by GLIPH together with public tetramer-defined viral CDR3s, and at least three viral sequences plus V-gene enrichment were required for viral motifs. TCRdb's version of the immuneACCESS table is confined to in-frame rearrangements and falls short of the full clone set. An unresolved V gene accounts for under half of the shortfall where checked; the remainder is of unknown origin. The V and J calls and clone size are taken from that table; D and trimming were inferred from the DNA. In all, the sample holds 40,000 to 50,000 clones, and about nine tenths of those were seen once. In total, the top ten clones hold approximately 2.5% of the sample.

The germline V gene specifies SGHVS as CDR1 and FNYEAQ as CDR2. The germline V and J ends show losses of 1 base and 4 bases respectively, and no gene match explains 3 bases of the junction. CDR3 length: 15 amino acids, cysteine to phenylalanine. Of the read, only the CDR3 DNA is kept; its 45 bases are in frame from base 1. At diagnosis, peripheral blood, uninvolved tumor-adjacent lung and tumor were collected and stored as a combination of fresh-frozen and FFPE material. Blood samples were analyzed as peripheral blood mononuclear cells for TCR repertoire profiling. The sequence links TRBV7-6 to TRBJ2-1; the junction holds 8 bases that match TRBD1. The sample in question was peripheral blood, obtained before any cancer treatment. The receptor was derived from an older female donor with stage I squamous cell lung carcinoma. The CDR3 reads CASSLETGAYNEQFF. The DNA sequence follows: TGTGCCAGCAGCTTAGAGACAGGGGCTTACAATGAGCAGTTCTTC.